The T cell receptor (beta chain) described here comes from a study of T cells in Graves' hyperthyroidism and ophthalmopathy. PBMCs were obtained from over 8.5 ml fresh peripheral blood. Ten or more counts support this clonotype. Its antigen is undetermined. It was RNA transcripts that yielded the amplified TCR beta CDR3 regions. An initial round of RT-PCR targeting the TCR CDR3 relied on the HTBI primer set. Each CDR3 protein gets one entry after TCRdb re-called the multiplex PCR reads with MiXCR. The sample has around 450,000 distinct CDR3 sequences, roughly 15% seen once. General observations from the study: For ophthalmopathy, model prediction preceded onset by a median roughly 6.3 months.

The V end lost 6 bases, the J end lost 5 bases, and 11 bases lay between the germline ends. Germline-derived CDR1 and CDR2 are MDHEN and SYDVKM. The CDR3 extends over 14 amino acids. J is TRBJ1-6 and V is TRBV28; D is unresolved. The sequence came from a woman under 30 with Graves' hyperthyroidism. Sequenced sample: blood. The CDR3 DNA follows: TGTGCCAGCAGAACTTGGGCCGATAATTCACCCCTCCACTTT. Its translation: CASRTWADNSPLHF.